This T cell receptor beta chain was observed in a study of cytomegalovirus exposure and HLA in healthy donors (TCRdb year 2017). For context, the study as a whole: According to an earlier analysis of several hundred of the donors, 200 million or so T cells yielded 120 million or so unique TCR beta sequences and roughly 280 Gb of sequence data. Approximately 300 gigabases of sequencing data and around 87 million unique TCR sequences were included in an early release covering about 700 HLA-typed donors. The genetic ancestry cluster associated with self-reported Caucasian donors included roughly four fifths of the 398 genotyped donors. The aim of the study was to test whether cataloging public T cell receptors could identify signatures of past pathogen exposure. The study used immunosequencing to profile the T cell repertoires of 666 subjects and linked those repertoires to cytomegalovirus serostatus. In addition to the first cohort of approximately 650 subjects, a separate validation cohort of 120 different subjects was used. To predict cytomegalovirus infection status, the study brought together high-throughput TCR immunosequencing, statistical association of individual TCRs with disease status, and machine learning. In a later analysis, previously published TCR beta repertoires from several hundred donors were re-analyzed and high-resolution HLA genotyping was added so that TCR occurrence patterns could be studied. Rather than drawing on any new phenotypic data, the later analysis identified candidate immune exposures from TCR beta sequences and the way those sequences occurred across donors. An earlier analysis of roughly 580 of the donors used high-throughput TCR beta sequencing to judge whether each TCR beta V gene segment behaved as functional or pseudogenic. Donor age, sex, ethnicity and CMV serostatus were compiled together with the repertoire data. In a later genetic analysis, genome-wide SNP genotypes for about 65% of the roughly 700 donors were used, and that subset was treated as a discovery cohort. Every repertoire in the discovery cohort had been generated on one and the same sequencing platform. Both class I and class II loci were covered by HLA typing, at four-digit resolution. The number of typed donors differed by locus: roughly 629-630 for A, B, C, DRB1 and DQB1; 500 to 550 for DQA1; 606 for DPA1; and around 490 for DPB1. Roughly 5 DR-DQ haplotypes were handled as single units for association and clustering, since linkage in the cohort was strong. Across some 400 genotyped donors of the cohort, an average of about 200,000 unique TCR beta nucleotide sequences per donor were sequenced, and around 20% of those sequences were non-productive. The research as a whole found: In a later analysis, several top co-occurrence clusters were reported to appear linked to parvovirus B19, influenza, CMV and Epstein-Barr virus. The sequencing pipeline was judged likely to have produced a cluster of highly shared sequence variants as a technical artifact. A further reported finding was that TCR beta sequences accurately predicted the HLA-A and HLA-B alleles for most subjects in the first cohort. In vitro tests confirmed that three of the cytomegalovirus-associated TCR beta chains recognize cytomegalovirus antigens. A later analysis found that HLA-associated TCR beta chains were more clonally expanded and had lower generation probabilities than equally common non-associated chains. Assigning TCR associations to individual alleles was difficult when HLA alleles, especially DR and DQ, strongly co-occurred. In a later genetic analysis, fewer N-insertions in productive TCRs were reported among donors in an Asian-associated ancestry cluster than the roughly 700-donor mean. Because counts were too low, roughly 16 rarely observed V segments, including chromosome 9 orphons, were excluded from the earlier analysis of around 590 of the donors. Some IMGT-functional V segments, including TRBV6-2 and TRBV6-3, could not be told apart with the 87-base-pair reads, so those segments were excluded. Most CMV-associated TCR beta chains appeared to be HLA-restricted in a later analysis, and the HLA associations seemed to be driven largely by CMV exposure. In the study, some 180 TCR beta chains were listed as associated with cytomegalovirus. The classifier was reported to diagnose cytomegalovirus status with high specificity and sensitivity in both the original and validation cohorts. In a later analysis, the rate of TCR association differed among HLA loci, with DRB1 alleles having the most associated TCRs and HLA-C alleles having the fewest. In an earlier analysis of approximately 590 of the donors, most TCR beta V segments appeared in productive rearrangements about 87% or about 30% of the time, broadly matching IMGT annotations. In this cohort, only TCR beta chains were sequenced, and detectable features were limited by the absence of alpha or paired-chain data. According to the authors, the approach could potentially be generalized to other disease states and immunological phenotypes. A later genetic analysis associated a missense DCLRE1C variant with V-gene and J-gene trimming of TCR beta chains, and an independent cohort replicated the association. Because HLA typing was missing for some donors at each locus, association tests included only the typed subset. CMV serostatus was the only immune exposure information available for the cohort. Most TCR sequences were seen in very few donors, while some public TCRs were found in many individuals. In a later analysis, around 15,000 TCR beta sequences were associated with specific HLA alleles at a false discovery rate of 0.05. Linkage disequilibrium might explain the correlated functional status among segregating V segments, but an unknown experimental factor could not be excluded. Presence/absence analyses assumed roughly uniform sequencing depth across donors, an assumption that may not hold.

This clone has a handful of counts. Its antigen is unknown. No base quality information exists; no much larger clone differs at one position. The cohort comprised some 730 healthy bone marrow donors. At the time of sampling, every cohort member was nominally healthy, though immune exposures that went unrecorded were likely present. The donor was CMV seropositive and belonged to the group of 250 to 350 seropositive cohort members. A peripheral blood sample was collected from each donor, and TCR beta sequencing was performed on peripheral blood mononuclear cells. Genomic DNA was extracted from the blood cell samples with the Qiagen DNeasy Blood Extraction Kit. CDR1 and CDR2 were assigned from the germline V gene as SNHLY and FYNNEI. The CDR3 covers 12 residues, taking in both the cysteine and the phenylalanine. The sequence is cut down to CDR3 DNA, 36 bases in frame from base 1. V and J lose 4 bases and 7 bases, and a span of 10 bases separates them.

The library was made by the immunoSEQ multiplex PCR assay. For the multiplex PCR, a mixture combining 60 forward primers for TCR Vbeta segments and 13 reverse primers for TCR Jbeta segments was used. The CDR3 region of rearranged TCR beta genes was amplified from genomic DNA with a multiplex PCR assay. On the Illumina HiSeq System, the amplified TCR beta libraries were sequenced as 87-base-pair reads. The original pipeline was this. A later analysis tallied 75 million to 95 million unique TCR beta chains across the 700 or so repertoires, and approximately 12 million of those chains were shared by two or more donors. Raw reads were error-corrected and collapsed into unique sequences with a nearest-neighbor algorithm that merged closely related sequences to remove PCR and sequencing errors. V, D and J gene segments were assigned by aligning CDR3 sequences to IMGT reference sequences. For a sequence to be retained, a match of at least six nucleotides was required to both a V gene segment and a J gene segment. A rearrangement counted as productive if the CDR3 had no stop codons and remained in frame with V and J, and every other rearrangement counted as non-productive. CDR3 was defined according to IMGT convention as the region running from the second conserved V-encoded cysteine to the conserved J-encoded phenylalanine. In an earlier analysis of just under 600 of the donors, sequences lacking an unambiguous match to a single V gene segment were excluded. An earlier analysis of fewer than 750 of the donors classified V segments as functional when productive rearrangements were above 56.7% and as segregating when the standard deviation between donors was above 5%. A statistical classification framework was built to diagnose cytomegalovirus status from the catalog of TCR beta chain sequences. In a later analysis, TCR nucleotide sequences were compared against IMGT/GENE-DB human TR gene sequences so that V and J genes could be assigned. Using the TCRdist pipeline, a later analysis assigned CDR3 sequences along with most-parsimonious VDJ recombination scenarios. A later analysis defined each TCR beta chain by its CDR3 amino acid sequence plus V-gene family, and excluded reads lacking a unique V-gene family. As a way to deal with suspected cross-contamination and a sequencing artifact, a later analysis dropped 640 or so nucleotide sequences that were highly shared and had low generation probability. In a later analysis, a clonal expansion index was calculated for each public chain from normalized within-repertoire ranks of inferred template counts. In a later analysis, generation probabilities were computed with a VDJ recombination model fitted to out-of-frame rearrangements, and the resulting probabilities were checked against IGoR. Hypergeometric tests were used in a later analysis to score TCR-TCR, TCR-HLA and TCR-CMV co-occurrence, with a repertoire-size bias correction applied to the TCR pairs. False discovery rates were estimated in a later analysis by permuting HLA or CMV assignments 20 times. In a later analysis, co-occurring TCRs were grouped using DBSCAN, and TCRdist sequence similarity was added for clustering within HLA-allele-positive subsets. Co-occurrence clustering excluded repertoires with fewer than 30,000 or more than 120,000 public chains, plus five with anomalous nucleotide sharing. TCRdb retrieved this table from immuneACCESS and kept in-frame rearrangements only. Not all clones are present; in checked studies, unresolved V genes account for under half, and no reason is known for the remainder. V and J calls and clone size follow that table, whereas D and trimming were derived from the DNA. The sample has roughly 110,000 clones on record, around 80% of them singletons. Together, the top ten hold about 6% of the sample.

In this chain, TRBV2 is recombined with TRBJ1-2; possibly the D gene is TRBD1, per 5 matching bases. The specimen sequenced was PBMCs. This receptor was taken from a woman in her forties or fifties in good health and CMV-seropositive. The DNA is TGTGCCAGCAGTGGCAGGGATGCTGGCTACACCTTC. Its translation reads: CASSGRDAGYTF.